The clone carrying this T cell receptor (beta chain) was recorded at least ten times. The data stem from a study of low-dose radiotherapy and immunotherapy resistance in tumors. TRAV- and TRBV-specific primers primed first-strand cDNA, covering alpha and beta chains. A roughly 22-cycle PCR with a constant-region primer and V-primer adapter amplified TCRs. Each CDR3 protein is one row after TCRdb ran MiXCR on the reads. The sample lists about 91,000 distinct CDR3 sequences, around a fifth occurring once. The CDR3 runs 17 residues. The ends lost 5 bases at V and 0 bases at J; junction bases unmatched: 7. CDR1 is LNHDA and CDR2 is SQIVND in the germline V gene (reference sequence). As for time point: after trial treatment. Treatment meaning: LDRT plus nivolumab, ipilimumab, low-dose cyclophosphamide and aspirin (RACIN trial).

The sequence came from a female donor with ovarian cancer. The sequenced sample was PBMCs, obtained after low-dose radiotherapy plus immunotherapy. This rearrangement joins TRBV19 to TRBJ2-1; 10 positions match TRBD2. CDR3 nucleotide sequence: TGTGCCAGTAGTGGTAGCGGGAGGACCTACTCCTACAATGAGCAGTTCTTC. This gives the protein CASSGSGRTYSYNEQFF.